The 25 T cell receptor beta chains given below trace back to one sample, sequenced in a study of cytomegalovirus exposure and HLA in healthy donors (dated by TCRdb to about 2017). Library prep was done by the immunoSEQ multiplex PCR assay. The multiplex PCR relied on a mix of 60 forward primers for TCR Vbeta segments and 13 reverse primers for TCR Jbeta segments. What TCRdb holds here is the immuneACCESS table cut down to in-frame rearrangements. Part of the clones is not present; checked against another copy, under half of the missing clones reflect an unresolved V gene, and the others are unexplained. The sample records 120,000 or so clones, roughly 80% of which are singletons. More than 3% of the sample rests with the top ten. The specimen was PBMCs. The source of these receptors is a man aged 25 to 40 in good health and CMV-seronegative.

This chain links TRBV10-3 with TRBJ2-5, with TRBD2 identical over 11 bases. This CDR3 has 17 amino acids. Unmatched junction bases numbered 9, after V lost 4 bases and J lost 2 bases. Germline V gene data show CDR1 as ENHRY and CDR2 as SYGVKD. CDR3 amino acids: CAISALPTSGTQETQYF. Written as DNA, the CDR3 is TGTGCCATCAGTGCCCTCCCGACTAGCGGGACACAAGAGACCCAGTACTTC.

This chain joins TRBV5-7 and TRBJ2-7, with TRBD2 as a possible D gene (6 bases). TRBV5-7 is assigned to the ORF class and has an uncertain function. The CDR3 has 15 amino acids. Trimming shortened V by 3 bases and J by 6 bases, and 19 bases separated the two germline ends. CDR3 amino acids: CASSSAIHRGCEQYF. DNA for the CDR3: TGTGCCAGCAGCTCCGCAATTCATCGGGGGTGCGAGCAGTACTTC.

The CDR3 spells CASSLLQIYNEQFF. The CDR3, as DNA: TGTGCCAGCTCCCTTCTACAGATCTACAATGAGCAGTTCTTC. This rearrangement joins TRBV18 to TRBJ2-1; D not certain. The V gene's germline CDR1 is KGHSH and CDR2 LQKENI. Trimming removed 6 bases from V and 3 bases from J, with 12 bases in between. This CDR3 is 14 amino acids long.

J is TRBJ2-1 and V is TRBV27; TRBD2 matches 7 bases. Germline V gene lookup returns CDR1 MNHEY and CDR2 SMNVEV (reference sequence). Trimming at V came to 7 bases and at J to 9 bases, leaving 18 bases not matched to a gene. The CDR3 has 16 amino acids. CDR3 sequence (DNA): TGTGCCAGCAAGCCCCGGGTAGCGGGCCCTTTGACTGAGCAGTTCTTC. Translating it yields CASKPRVAGPLTEQFF.

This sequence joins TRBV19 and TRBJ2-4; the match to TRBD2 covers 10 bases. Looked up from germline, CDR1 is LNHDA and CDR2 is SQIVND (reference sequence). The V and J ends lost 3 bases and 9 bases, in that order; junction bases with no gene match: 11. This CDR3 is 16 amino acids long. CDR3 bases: TGTGCCAGTAGTATCCTATCTAGCGGGAGTGGCAGCATTCAGTACTTC. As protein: CASSILSSGSGSIQYF. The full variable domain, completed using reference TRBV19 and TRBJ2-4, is DGGITQSPKYLFRKEGQNVTLSCEQNLNHDAMYWYRQDPGQGLRLIYYSQIVNDFQKGDIAEGYSVSREKKESFPLTVTSAQKNPTAFYLCASSILSSGSGSIQYFGAGTRLSVL.

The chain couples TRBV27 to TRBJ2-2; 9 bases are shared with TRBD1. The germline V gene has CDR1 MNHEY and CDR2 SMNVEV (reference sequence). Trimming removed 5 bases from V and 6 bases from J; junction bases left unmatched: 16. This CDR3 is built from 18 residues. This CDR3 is CASSAYLSGTGMAGELFF. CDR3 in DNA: TGTGCCAGCAGTGCTTACCTCTCCGGGACAGGGATGGCCGGGGAGCTGTTTTTT.

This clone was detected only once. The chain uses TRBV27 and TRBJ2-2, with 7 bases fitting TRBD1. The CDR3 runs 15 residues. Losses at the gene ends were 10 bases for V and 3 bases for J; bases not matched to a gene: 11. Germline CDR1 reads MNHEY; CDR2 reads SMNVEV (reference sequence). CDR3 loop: CATYETGRYTGELFF. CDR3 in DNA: TGTGCCACCTACGAGACAGGGCGGTACACCGGGGAGCTGTTTTTT.

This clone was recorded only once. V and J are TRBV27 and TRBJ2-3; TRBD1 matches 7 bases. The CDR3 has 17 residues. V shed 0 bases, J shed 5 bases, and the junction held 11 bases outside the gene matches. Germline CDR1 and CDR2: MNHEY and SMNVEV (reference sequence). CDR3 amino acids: CASSLSPGTVLKDTQYF. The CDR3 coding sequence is TGTGCCAGCAGTTTATCCCCCGGGACAGTACTAAAAGATACGCAGTATTTT.

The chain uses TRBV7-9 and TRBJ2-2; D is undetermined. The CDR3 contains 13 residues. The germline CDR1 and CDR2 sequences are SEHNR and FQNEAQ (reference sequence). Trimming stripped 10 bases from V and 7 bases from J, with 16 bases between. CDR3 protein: CATDLGGSGELFF. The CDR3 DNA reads TGTGCCACCGACCTTGGCGGAAGCGGGGAGCTGTTTTTT.

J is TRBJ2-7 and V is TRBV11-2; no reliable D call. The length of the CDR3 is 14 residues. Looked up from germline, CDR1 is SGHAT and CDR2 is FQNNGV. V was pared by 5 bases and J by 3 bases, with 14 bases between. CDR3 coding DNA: TGTGCCAGCAGCCCCCGACGCCTAGTCTACGAGCAGTACTTC. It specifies CASSPRRLVYEQYF.

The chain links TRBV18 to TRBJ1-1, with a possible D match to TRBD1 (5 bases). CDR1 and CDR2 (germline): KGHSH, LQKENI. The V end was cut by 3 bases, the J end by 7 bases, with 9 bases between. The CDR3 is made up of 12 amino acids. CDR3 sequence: CASSPRGVEAFF. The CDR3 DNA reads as TGTGCCAGCTCACCGCGGGGGGTTGAAGCTTTCTTT. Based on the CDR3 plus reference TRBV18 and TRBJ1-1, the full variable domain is NAGVMQNPRHLVRRRGQEARLRCSPMKGHSHVYWYRQLPEEGLKFMVYLQKENIIDESGMPKERFSAEFPKEGPSILRIQQVVRGDSAAYFCASSPRGVEAFFGQGTRLTVV.

The CDR3 protein is CASSQEAGRGNYGYTF. CDR3 sequence (DNA): TGCGCCAGCAGCCAAGAGGCAGGGCGGGGGAACTATGGCTACACCTTC. V usage is TRBV4-1 and J usage is TRBJ1-2; TRBD1 is a possible D gene (5 bases). Trimming shortened V by 0 bases and J by 2 bases, and 13 bases separated the two germline ends. CDR1 MGHRA and CDR2 YSYEKL come from the germline V gene. The CDR3 sequence is 16 residues long.

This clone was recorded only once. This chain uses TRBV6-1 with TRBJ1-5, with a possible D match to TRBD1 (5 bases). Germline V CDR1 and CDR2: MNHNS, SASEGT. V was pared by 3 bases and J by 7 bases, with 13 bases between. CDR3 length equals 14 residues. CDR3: CASSEAGLGQPQHF. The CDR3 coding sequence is TGTGCCAGCAGTGAGGCAGGGTTGGGACAGCCCCAGCATTTT.

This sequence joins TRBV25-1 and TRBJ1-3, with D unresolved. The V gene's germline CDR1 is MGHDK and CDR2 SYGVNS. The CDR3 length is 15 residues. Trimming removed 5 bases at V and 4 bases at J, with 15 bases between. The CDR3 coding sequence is TGTGCCAGCAGTCGAAAGGGTTCGGGAGGAAACACCATATATTTT. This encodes CASSRKGSGGNTIYF.

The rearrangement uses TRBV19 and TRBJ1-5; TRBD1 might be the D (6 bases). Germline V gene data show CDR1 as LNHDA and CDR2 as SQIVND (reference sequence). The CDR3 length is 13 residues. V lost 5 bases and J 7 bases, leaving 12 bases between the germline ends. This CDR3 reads CASSEDRVQPQHF. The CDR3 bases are TGTGCCAGTAGTGAGGACAGAGTCCAGCCCCAGCATTTT. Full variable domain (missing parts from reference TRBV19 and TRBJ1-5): DGGITQSPKYLFRKEGQNVTLSCEQNLNHDAMYWYRQDPGQGLRLIYYSQIVNDFQKGDIAEGYSVSREKKESFPLTVTSAQKNPTAFYLCASSEDRVQPQHFGDGTRLSIL.

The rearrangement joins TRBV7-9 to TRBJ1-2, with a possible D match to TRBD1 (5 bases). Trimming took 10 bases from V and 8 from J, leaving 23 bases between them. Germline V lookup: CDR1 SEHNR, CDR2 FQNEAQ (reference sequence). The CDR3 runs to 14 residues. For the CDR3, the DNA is TGTGCCATATTTAGCGATGATGGGGGGAAAGGCTACACCTTC. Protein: CAIFSDDGGKGYTF.

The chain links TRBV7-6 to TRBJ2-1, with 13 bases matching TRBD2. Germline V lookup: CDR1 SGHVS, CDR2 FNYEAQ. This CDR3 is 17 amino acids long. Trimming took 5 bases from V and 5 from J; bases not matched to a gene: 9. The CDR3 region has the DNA TGTGCCAGCAGCGGACGGACTAGCGGGAGTATTGACAATGAGCAGTTCTTC. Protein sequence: CASSGRTSGSIDNEQFF.

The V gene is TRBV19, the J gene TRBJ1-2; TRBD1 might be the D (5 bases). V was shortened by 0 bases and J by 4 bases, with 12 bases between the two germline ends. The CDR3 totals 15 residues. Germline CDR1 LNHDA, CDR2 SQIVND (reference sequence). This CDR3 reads CASSIDAQGRYGYTF. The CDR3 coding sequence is TGTGCCAGTAGTATAGATGCCCAGGGCCGCTATGGCTACACCTTC.

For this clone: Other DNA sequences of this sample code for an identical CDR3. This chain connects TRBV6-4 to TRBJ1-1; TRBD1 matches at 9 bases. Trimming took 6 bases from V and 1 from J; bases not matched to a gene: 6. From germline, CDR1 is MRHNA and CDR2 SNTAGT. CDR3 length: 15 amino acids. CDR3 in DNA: TGTGCCAGCAGGGGGGGACAGGGCGCGAACACTGAAGCTTTCTTT. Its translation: CASRGGQGANTEAFF.

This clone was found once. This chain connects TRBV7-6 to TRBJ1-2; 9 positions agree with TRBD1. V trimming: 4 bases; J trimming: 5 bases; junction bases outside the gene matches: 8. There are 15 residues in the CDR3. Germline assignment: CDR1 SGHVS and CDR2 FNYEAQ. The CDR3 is CASSSVPGQGYGYTF. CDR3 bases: TGTGCCAGCAGCTCCGTTCCGGGACAGGGATATGGCTACACCTTC.

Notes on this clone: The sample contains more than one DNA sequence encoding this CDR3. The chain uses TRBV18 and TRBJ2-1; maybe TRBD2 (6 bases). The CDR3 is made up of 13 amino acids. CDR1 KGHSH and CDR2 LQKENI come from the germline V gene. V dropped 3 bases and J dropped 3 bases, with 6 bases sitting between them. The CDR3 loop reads CASSPGLYNEQFF. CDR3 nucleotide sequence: TGTGCCAGCTCACCGGGACTCTACAATGAGCAGTTCTTC.

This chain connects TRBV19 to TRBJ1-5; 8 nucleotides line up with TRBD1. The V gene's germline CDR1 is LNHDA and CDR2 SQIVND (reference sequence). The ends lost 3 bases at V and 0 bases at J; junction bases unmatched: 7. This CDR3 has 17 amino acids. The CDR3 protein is CASSMFGGQGSNQPQHF. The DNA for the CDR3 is TGTGCCAGTAGTATGTTCGGCGGACAGGGTAGCAATCAGCCCCAGCATTTT.

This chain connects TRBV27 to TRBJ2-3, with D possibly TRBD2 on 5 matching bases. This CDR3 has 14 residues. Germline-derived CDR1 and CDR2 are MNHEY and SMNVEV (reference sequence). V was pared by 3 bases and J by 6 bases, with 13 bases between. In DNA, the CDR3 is TGTGCCAGCAGTTTTATCGGGAAAGGGGATACGCAGTATTTT. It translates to CASSFIGKGDTQYF.

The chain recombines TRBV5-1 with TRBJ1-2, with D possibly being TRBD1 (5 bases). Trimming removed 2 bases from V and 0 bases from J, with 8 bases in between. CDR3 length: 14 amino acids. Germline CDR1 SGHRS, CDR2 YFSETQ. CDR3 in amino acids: CASSFPRANYGYTF. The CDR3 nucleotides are TGCGCCAGCAGCTTCCCCAGGGCTAACTATGGCTACACCTTC.

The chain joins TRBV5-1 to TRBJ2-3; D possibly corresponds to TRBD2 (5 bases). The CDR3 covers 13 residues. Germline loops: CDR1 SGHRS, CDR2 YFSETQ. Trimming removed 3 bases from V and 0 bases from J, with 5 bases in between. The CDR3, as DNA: TGCGCCAGCAGCTCGGGGAGCACAGATACGCAGTATTTT. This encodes CASSSGSTDTQYF.